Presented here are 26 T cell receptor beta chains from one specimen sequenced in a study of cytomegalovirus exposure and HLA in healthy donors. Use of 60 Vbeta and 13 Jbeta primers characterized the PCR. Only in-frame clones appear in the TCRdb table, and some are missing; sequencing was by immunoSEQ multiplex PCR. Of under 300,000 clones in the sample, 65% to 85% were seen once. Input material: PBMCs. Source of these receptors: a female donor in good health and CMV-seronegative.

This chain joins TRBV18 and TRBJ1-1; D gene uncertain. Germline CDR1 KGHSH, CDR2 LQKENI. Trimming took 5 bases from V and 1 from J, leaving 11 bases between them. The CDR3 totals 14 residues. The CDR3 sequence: CASSSVTPNTEAFF. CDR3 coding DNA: TGTGCCAGCTCATCGGTGACTCCGAACACTGAAGCTTTCTTT.

The CDR3 loop is CASSYGQGGETQYF. CDR3 DNA sequence: TGTGCCAGCAGCTACGGGCAGGGGGGAGAGACCCAGTACTTC. The J gene is TRBJ2-5, the V gene TRBV6-5; maybe TRBD1 (7 bases). The CDR3 extends over 14 amino acids. V lost 6 bases and J 4 bases, leaving 15 bases between the germline ends. Germline values: CDR1 MNHEY, CDR2 SVGAGI.

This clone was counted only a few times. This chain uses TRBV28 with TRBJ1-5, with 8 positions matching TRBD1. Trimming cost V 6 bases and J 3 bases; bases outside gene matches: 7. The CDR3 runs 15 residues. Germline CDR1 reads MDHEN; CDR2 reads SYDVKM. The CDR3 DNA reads TGTGCCAGCAGAAACCGGGACAGGCCCAATCAGCCCCAGCATTTT. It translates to CASRNRDRPNQPQHF.

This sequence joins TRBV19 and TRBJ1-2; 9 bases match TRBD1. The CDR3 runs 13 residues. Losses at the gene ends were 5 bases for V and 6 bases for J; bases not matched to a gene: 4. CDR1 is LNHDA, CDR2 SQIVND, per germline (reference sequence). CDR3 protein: CASSRGQGDGYTF. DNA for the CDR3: TGTGCCAGTAGTCGGGGACAGGGAGATGGCTACACCTTC.

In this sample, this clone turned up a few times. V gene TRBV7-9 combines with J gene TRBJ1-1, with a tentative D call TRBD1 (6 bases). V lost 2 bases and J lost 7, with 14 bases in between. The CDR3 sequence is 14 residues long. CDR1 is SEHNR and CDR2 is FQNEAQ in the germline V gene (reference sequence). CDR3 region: CASSLNRGGGEAFF. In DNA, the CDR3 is TGTGCCAGCAGCTTAAATAGAGGGGGGGGTGAAGCTTTCTTT.

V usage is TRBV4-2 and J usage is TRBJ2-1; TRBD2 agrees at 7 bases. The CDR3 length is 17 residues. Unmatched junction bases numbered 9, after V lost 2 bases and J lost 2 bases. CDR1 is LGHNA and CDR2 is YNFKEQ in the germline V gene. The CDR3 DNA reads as TGTGCCAGCAGCCAAAGGCGGAAGCGGGAAGCCTACAATGAGCAGTTCTTC. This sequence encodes CASSQRRKREAYNEQFF.

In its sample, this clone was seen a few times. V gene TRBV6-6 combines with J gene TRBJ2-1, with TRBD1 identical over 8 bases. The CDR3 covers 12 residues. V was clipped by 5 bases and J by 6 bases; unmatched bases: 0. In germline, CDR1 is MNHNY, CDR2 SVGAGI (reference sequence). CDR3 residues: CASSGQGNEQFF. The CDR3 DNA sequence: TGTGCCAGCAGTGGACAGGGCAATGAGCAGTTCTTC.

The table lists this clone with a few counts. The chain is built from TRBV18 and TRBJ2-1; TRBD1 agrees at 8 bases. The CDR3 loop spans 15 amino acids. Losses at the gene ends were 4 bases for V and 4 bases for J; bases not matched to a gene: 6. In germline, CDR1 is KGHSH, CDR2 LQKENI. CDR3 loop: CASSLPRTGYNEQFF. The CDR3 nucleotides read TGTGCCAGCTCACTTCCTCGGACAGGGTACAATGAGCAGTTCTTC.

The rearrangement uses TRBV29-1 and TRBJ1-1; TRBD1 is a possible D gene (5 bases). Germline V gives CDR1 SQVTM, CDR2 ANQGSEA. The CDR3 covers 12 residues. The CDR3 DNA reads TGCGCGACCGGGGGGAGGGACACTGAAGCTTTCTTT. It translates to CATGGRDTEAFF.

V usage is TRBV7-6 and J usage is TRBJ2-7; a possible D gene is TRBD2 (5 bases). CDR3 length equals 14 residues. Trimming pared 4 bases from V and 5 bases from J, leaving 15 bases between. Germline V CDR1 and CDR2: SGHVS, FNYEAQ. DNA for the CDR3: TGTGCCAGCAGCTCCCCGAGCGGCAGCGACGAGCAGTACTTC. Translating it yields CASSSPSGSDEQYF.

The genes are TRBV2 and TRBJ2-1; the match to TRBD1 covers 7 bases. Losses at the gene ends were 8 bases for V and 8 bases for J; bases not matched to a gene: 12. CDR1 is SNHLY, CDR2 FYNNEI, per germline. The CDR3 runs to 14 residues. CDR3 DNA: TGTGCCAGCTATGCCCGGGACAGACAGTATGAGCAGTTCTTC. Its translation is CASYARDRQYEQFF.

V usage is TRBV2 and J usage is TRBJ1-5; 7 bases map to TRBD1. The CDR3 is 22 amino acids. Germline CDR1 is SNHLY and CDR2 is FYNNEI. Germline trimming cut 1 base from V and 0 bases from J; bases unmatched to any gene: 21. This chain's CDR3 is CASSEVGGWARGMGYSNQPQHF. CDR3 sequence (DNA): TGTGCCAGCAGTGAAGTGGGAGGCTGGGCCAGGGGGATGGGATATAGCAATCAGCCCCAGCATTTT.

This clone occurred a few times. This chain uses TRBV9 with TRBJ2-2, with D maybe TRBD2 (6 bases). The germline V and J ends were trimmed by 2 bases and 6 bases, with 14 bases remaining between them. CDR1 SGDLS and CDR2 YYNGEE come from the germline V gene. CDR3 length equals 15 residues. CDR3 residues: CASSVIGSSAGELFF. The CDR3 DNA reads TGTGCCAGCAGCGTTATCGGGAGTAGTGCCGGGGAGCTGTTTTTT. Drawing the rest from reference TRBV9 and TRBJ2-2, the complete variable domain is DSGVTQTPKHLITATGQRVTLRCSPRSGDLSVYWYQQSLDQGLQFLIQYYNGEERAKGNILERFSAQQFPDLHSELNLSSLELGDSALYFCASSVIGSSAGELFFGEGSRLTVL.

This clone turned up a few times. CDR3 protein: CASPSRGQGSGANVLTF. The CDR3 DNA sequence: TGTGCCAGCCCTTCGAGGGGACAGGGGTCTGGGGCCAACGTCCTGACTTTC. The genes are TRBV2 and TRBJ2-6, with TRBD1 identical over 10 bases. There are 17 residues in the CDR3. Losses at the gene ends were 8 bases for V and 1 base for J; bases not matched to a gene: 8. Germline V gene sequence: CDR1 SNHLY, CDR2 FYNNEI.

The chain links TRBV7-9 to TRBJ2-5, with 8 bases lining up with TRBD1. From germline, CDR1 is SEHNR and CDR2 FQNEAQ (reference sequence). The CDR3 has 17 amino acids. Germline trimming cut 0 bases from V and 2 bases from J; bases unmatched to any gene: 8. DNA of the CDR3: TGTGCCAGCAGCTTAGCTGCCCGACAGGGGCGACAAGAGACCCAGTACTTC. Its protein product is CASSLAARQGRQETQYF.

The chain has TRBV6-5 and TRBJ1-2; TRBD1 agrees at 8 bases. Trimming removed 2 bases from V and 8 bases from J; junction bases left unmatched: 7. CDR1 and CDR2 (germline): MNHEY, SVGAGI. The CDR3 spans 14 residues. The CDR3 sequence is CASSYTDRGGGYTF. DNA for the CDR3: TGTGCCAGCAGTTACACCGACAGGGGCGGCGGCTACACCTTC.

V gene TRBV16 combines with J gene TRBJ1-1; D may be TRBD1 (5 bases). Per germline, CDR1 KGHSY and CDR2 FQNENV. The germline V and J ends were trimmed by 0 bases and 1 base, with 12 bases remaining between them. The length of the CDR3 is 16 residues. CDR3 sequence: CASSQSFTRANTEAFF. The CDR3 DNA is TGTGCCAGCAGCCAATCGTTTACCAGGGCGAACACTGAAGCTTTCTTT.

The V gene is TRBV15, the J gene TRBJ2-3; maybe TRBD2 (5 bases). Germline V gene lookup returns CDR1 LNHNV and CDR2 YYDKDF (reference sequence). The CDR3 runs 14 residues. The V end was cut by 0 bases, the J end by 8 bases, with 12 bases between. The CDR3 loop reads CATSRDSEFATQYF. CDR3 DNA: TGTGCCACCAGCAGAGATAGCGAGTTCGCTACGCAGTATTTT.

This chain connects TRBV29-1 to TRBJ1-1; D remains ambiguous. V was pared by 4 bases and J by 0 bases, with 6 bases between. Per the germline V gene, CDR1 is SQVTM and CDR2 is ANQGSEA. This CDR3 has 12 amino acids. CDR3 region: CSVGGLNTEAFF. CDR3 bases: TGCAGCGTTGGAGGGTTGAACACTGAAGCTTTCTTT.

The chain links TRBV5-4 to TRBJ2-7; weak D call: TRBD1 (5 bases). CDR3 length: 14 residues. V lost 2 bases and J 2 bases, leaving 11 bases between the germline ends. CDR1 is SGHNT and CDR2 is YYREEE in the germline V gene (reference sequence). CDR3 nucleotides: TGTGCCAGCAGCTTCACAGGAAGCCCCTACGAGCAGTACTTC. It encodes CASSFTGSPYEQYF.

The CDR3 sequence is CSVRDLYNEQFF. CDR3 DNA: TGCAGCGTTCGGGACTTATACAATGAGCAGTTCTTC. This sequence joins TRBV29-1 and TRBJ2-1, with D possibly matching TRBD2 (6 bases). The CDR3 length is 12 residues. V lost 5 bases, J lost 4 bases, and 9 bases lay in between. From germline, CDR1 is SQVTM and CDR2 ANQGSEA.

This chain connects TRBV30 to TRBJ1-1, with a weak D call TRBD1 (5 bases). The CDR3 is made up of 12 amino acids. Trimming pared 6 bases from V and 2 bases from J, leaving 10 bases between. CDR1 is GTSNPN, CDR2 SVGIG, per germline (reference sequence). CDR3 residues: CACSGVNTEAFF. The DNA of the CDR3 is TGTGCCTGCTCGGGGGTTAACACTGAAGCTTTCTTT.

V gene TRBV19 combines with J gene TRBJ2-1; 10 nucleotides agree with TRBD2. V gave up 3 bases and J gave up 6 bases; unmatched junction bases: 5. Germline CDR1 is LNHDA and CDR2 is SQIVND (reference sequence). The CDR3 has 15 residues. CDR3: CASSIYLAGANEQFF. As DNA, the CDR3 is TGTGCCAGTAGTATTTATCTAGCGGGAGCCAATGAGCAGTTCTTC. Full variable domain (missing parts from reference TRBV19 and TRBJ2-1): DGGITQSPKYLFRKEGQNVTLSCEQNLNHDAMYWYRQDPGQGLRLIYYSQIVNDFQKGDIAEGYSVSREKKESFPLTVTSAQKNPTAFYLCASSIYLAGANEQFFGPGTRLTVL.

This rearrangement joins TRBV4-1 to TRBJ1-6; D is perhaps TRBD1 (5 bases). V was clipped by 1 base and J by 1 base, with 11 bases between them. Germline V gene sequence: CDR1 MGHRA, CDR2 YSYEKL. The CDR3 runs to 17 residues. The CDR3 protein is CASSQVKQGSYNSPLHF. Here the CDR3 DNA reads TGCGCCAGCAGCCAAGTCAAGCAGGGTTCCTATAATTCACCCCTCCACTTT.

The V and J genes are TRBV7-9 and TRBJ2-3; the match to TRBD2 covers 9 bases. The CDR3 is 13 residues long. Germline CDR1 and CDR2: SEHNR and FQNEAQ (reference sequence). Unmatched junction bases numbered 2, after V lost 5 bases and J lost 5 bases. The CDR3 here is CASSAGGRDTQYF. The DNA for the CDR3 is TGTGCCAGCAGCGCGGGGGGGCGAGATACGCAGTATTTT.

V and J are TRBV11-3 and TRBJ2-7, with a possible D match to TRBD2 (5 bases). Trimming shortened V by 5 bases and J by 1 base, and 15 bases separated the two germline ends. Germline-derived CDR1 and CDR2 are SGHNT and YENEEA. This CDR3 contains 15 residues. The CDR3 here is CASSGTLAVSYEQYF. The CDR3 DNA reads TGTGCCAGCAGCGGAACGCTAGCCGTGTCCTACGAGCAGTACTTC.